This T cell receptor beta chain came from a study of OX40 agonist ivuxolimab in advanced cancers. Overall study: All patients had ivuxolimab intravenously every 2 weeks at 0.01 to 10 mg/kg. The dose-escalation cohort was roughly 83% male, with a mean age of 60 years, ranging roughly 20 to 90.

There are a few counts of this clone. Sequenced by immunoSEQ multiplex PCR; TCRdb stores in-frame clones only, minus some. The data show over 40,000 clones, 75% to 90% seen once. Sequences were derived from CD4+ or CD8+ T cells sorted from blood, sampled in a trial of the OX40 agonist ivuxolimab. The receptor was derived from an adult with an advanced solid tumor such as melanoma, head and neck, liver or kidney cancer.

CDR3 DNA sequence: TGTGCCAGCAGTCACAAGAGCTCCTACGAGCAGTACTTC. It specifies CASSHKSSYEQYF. The chain has TRBV7-2 and TRBJ2-7; D call uncertain. The length of the CDR3 is 13 residues. Per germline, CDR1 SGHTA and CDR2 FQGNSA. V lost 6 bases to trimming and J lost 0 bases, with 9 bases between them.